The clone carrying this T cell receptor (beta chain) has a handful of counts. This sample was included in a study of blood T cell repertoires in COVID-19. For the study at large: Samples of COVID-19 (acute and convalescent) were obtained from the United States, Italy and Spain.

This CDR3 comprises 13 residues. From germline, CDR1 is KGHSH and CDR2 LQKENI. V gave up 3 bases and J gave up 8 bases, with 10 bases separating them. Data came from immunoSEQ multiplex PCR; TCRdb stores just in-frame clones and leaves some out. The sample includes some 230,000 clones, roughly 81% seen only once; the top ten take around 0.97%. This TCR was sampled from a man aged 40-49 years with acute or convalescent COVID-19. Sequencing input: peripheral blood. J is TRBJ1-4 and V is TRBV18; D unclear. CDR3 amino acids: CASSPSHGEKLFF. CDR3 nucleotides: TGTGCCAGCTCACCTTCGCACGGGGAAAAACTGTTTTTT.